These T cell receptor beta chains were read from a single sample in a study of blood T cells in healthy people across ages. TCRdb processed the 5' RACE reads anew with MiXCR; each CDR3 protein has one entry. The data show fewer than 800,000 distinct CDR3 sequences, approximately 21% seen once. Sequenced: blood. These TCRs come from a man aged 70 or older in good health. Both conserved end residues are part of each CDR3.

cdr3_aa | v_call
CASSQVPRSSYEQYF | TRBV14
CASSLLGKGDTEAFF | TRBV5-1
CASRDQIGHTYEQYF | TRBV2
CASSLAAGQALAGGQETQYF | TRBV7-2
CASSLATAKPHSGNTIYF | TRBV28
CASSLRAGSYNEQFF | TRBV3-1
CASSPEGGAVEKLFF | TRBV5-1
CASSSIASKQFF | TRBV12-3/TRBV12-4
CASMDRGTGANVLTF | TRBV6-4
CATSVQGGGTQYF | TRBV24-1
CASSERTSGYTDTRYF | TRBV6-4
CSARDNSEAFF | TRBV20-1
CSARVLAGGQSTDTQYF | TRBV20-1
CASSYGSSGYEQFF | TRBV6-2/TRBV6-3
CASIAENTGELFF | TRBV7-7
CSAGGKQGRDKNIQYF | TRBV20-1
CASSPRLATYNEQFF | TRBV3-1
CASTLQGFRSPLHF | TRBV12-3/TRBV12-4
CASSYEGAPYNEQFF | TRBV6-2/TRBV6-3
CSARDIRQGEKLFF | TRBV20-1
CASSYKASEETQYF | TRBV6-5
CAWSVPYGSSYNEQFF | TRBV30
CSVEGRTETQYF | TRBV29-1
CASSLALRDTQYF | TRBV7-2
CASSRDTFSQYF | TRBV7-9
CSARLGAYGYTF | TRBV20-1
CASSLDASGYTF | TRBV5-1
CASSRGLLAGVDEQFF | TRBV6-2/TRBV6-3
CASSEAVFDALKQFF | TRBV2
CASRSGDQPQHF | TRBV28
CASTTVGGRTDTGELFF | TRBV6-1
CASNKGQGTYEQYF | TRBV12-3/TRBV12-4
CASSPNGPTLAKNIQYF | TRBV28
CSARGWGGGWGYTF | TRBV20-1
CASSAIPGTLSYEQYF | TRBV2
CASSPSVGEETQYF | TRBV19
CASRVPGLANNEQFF | TRBV7-9
CASRSGNNYEQYF | TRBV2
CASSRNIRTDTQYF | TRBV18
CSARDGNSARDTQYF | TRBV20-1